The present TCR beta chain was sequenced within a study of TIL therapy for anti-PD-1-resistant metastatic lung cancer. The wider study: Patients then received nivolumab; progressors got lymphodepletion, TIL and IL-2. Patients had a median age of about 50 years (range 38-75). Whole-study findings and limits: The cohort had more treatment-naive, never-smoker and oncogene-addicted patients than typical.

This sample's time point: pre-treatment sample, taken before nivolumab and TIL therapy. The immunoSEQ assay was v3. This table comes from immunoSEQ multiplex PCR, and its TCRdb copy is limited to in-frame clones, with some not included. The sample has 36,000 or so clones; roughly 70% are singletons. A word on this clone: The antigen remains undetermined.

Sample: blood, taken at baseline. The sequence was collected from a person between 25 and 79 years old with non-small cell lung cancer.

The CDR3 DNA sequence: TGTGCCAGCAGTTTGGCCAGGGGGCCTCCCTATGGCTACACCTTC. Its translation: CASSLARGPPYGYTF. The chain combines TRBV28 with TRBJ1-2, with 8 bases matching TRBD1. Germline assignment: CDR1 MDHEN and CDR2 SYDVKM. V lost 3 bases to trimming and J lost 4 bases; unmatched junction nucleotides: 7. There are 15 residues in the CDR3.